A single sample gave rise to the 18 T cell receptor beta chains below, sequenced in a study of vaccination effects on CD4 cells after COVID-19. Before any sequencing was done, the ViraFEST assay used viral peptide pools to expand antigen-specific CD4+ T cells. Cultured cells yielded isolated CD4+ T cells after about ten days. Vaccination of participants consisted of two doses of either the BNT162b2 or mRNA-1273 vaccine. These receptors' antigens are unknown. TCRdb's copy holds only in-frame clones and misses some; the assay was immunoSEQ multiplex PCR. The repertoire holds some 27,000 clones, with around 67% as singletons. This sample comprised CD4+ T cells from PBMCs cultured with HCoV-NL63 spike peptides, obtained after COVID-19 vaccination. These receptors were taken from a human donor who received a COVID-19 vaccine.

The chain is built from TRBV21-1 and TRBJ2-1; the table's D gene call, TRBD2, was not cross checked with the DNA. TRBV21-1 is termed a pseudogene. This CDR3 is 17 amino acids long. CDR3 in DNA: TGTGCCAGCAGCAAAGAGACAACGCGGGAGGGACGCGATGAGCAGTTCTTC. It codes for CASSKETTREGRDEQFF.

The CDR3: CASSIDRGSDGYTF. The CDR3 DNA sequence: TGTGCCAGTAGTATAGACAGGGGGTCGGATGGCTACACCTTC. V gene TRBV19 combines with J gene TRBJ1-2; 7 bases line up with TRBD1. V dropped 0 bases and J dropped 6; count of bases not matched to a gene: 4. Germline CDR1 reads LNHDA; CDR2 reads SQIVND (reference sequence). The CDR3 consists of 14 residues.

The rearrangement links TRBV6-6 to TRBJ1-1; weak D call: TRBD1 (5 bases). The V and J ends lost 5 bases and 10 bases respectively, with 17 bases between them. This CDR3 has 13 residues. In germline, CDR1 is MNHNY, CDR2 SVGAGI (reference sequence). CDR3 in DNA: TGTGCCAGCAGTCACGGGGGTATTAATTCAGCTTTCTTT. Encoded protein: CASSHGGINSAFF.

J is TRBJ1-1 and V is TRBV14, with D possibly matching TRBD1 (5 bases). Per the germline V gene, CDR1 is SGHDN and CDR2 is FVKESK. V lost 1 base and J lost 0, with 9 bases in between. The CDR3 runs to 15 residues. CDR3 DNA sequence: TGTGCCAGCAGCCAAGTTCCAGGGATGAACACTGAAGCTTTCTTT. Its protein is CASSQVPGMNTEAFF.

The chain employs TRBV9 and TRBJ1-4, with D perhaps matching TRBD1 (5 bases). The germline V gene has CDR1 SGDLS and CDR2 YYNGEE. The CDR3 extends over 14 amino acids. The V end was cut by 2 bases, the J end by 6 bases, with 11 bases between. This CDR3 reads CASSVGTVDEKLFF. The CDR3, as DNA: TGTGCCAGCAGCGTCGGGACTGTGGATGAAAAACTGTTTTTT. The full variable domain, its missing parts supplied by reference TRBV9 and TRBJ1-4, is DSGVTQTPKHLITATGQRVTLRCSPRSGDLSVYWYQQSLDQGLQFLIQYYNGEERAKGNILERFSAQQFPDLHSELNLSSLELGDSALYFCASSVGTVDEKLFFGSGTQLSVL.

The rearrangement joins TRBV27 to TRBJ2-7, with D possibly being TRBD1 (6 bases). Germline CDR1 and CDR2: MNHEY and SMNVEV (reference sequence). The CDR3 has 14 residues. V was pared by 7 bases and J by 2 bases, with 15 bases between. CDR3 DNA: TGTGCCAGCACCGATCGGCAGGGGCCCTACGAGCAGTACTTC. It codes for CASTDRQGPYEQYF.

This clone was seen a handful of times. CDR3 residues: CASSLGQGNPGANVLTF. The CDR3 DNA sequence: TGTGCCAGCAGCCTCGGACAGGGTAATCCTGGGGCCAACGTCCTGACTTTC. The chain recombines TRBV11-2 with TRBJ2-6; 8 bases fit TRBD1. The V gene's germline CDR1 is SGHAT and CDR2 FQNNGV. The J segment lost 2 bases and the V segment lost 5 bases, leaving 8 bases of the junction unmatched. There are 17 residues in the CDR3.

This clone was observed a few times. CDR3 sequence reads: CAGGVNSPLHF. The DNA for the CDR3 is TGTGCCGGAGGCGTGAATTCACCCCTCCACTTT. The V call is TRBV7-9, the J call TRBJ1-6; D not certain. The germline gives CDR1 SEHNR, CDR2 FQNEAQ (reference sequence). The CDR3 length is 11 residues. Trimming took 11 bases from V and 7 from J, leaving 9 bases between them.

The rearrangement links TRBV2 to TRBJ2-6; TRBD2 might be the D (7 bases). Germline assignment: CDR1 SNHLY and CDR2 FYNNEI. The CDR3 has 16 amino acids. Trimming removed 2 bases at V and 1 base at J, with 9 bases between. The CDR3 reads CASSERGGSGANVLTF. The CDR3 DNA follows: TGTGCCAGCAGTGAAAGGGGGGGATCTGGGGCCAACGTCCTGACTTTC.

The CDR3 coding sequence is TGTGCCAGCAGCGCCGGGCTTGGCGGGGGAGGAGATACGCAGTATTTT. It encodes CASSAGLGGGGDTQYF. V and J are TRBV6-4 and TRBJ2-3; 7 bases align to TRBD2. The germline CDR1 and CDR2 sequences are MRHNA and SNTAGT. This CDR3 is built from 16 residues. With 6 bases clipped from V and 5 bases from J, the junction kept 14 bases outside the gene matches.

The rearrangement joins TRBV6-5 to TRBJ1-1, with 7 nucleotides matching TRBD1. This CDR3 is 14 amino acids long. With V trimmed by 5 bases and J by 2 bases, 5 bases remained unmatched. Germline V CDR1 and CDR2: MNHEY, SVGAGI. The CDR3 loop reads CASSLRTGNTEAFF. The CDR3 nucleotides are TGTGCCAGCAGTCTCAGGACAGGCAACACTGAAGCTTTCTTT.

The genes are TRBV19 and TRBJ1-6, with D uncertain. From germline, CDR1 is LNHDA and CDR2 SQIVND (reference sequence). This CDR3 comprises 14 residues. V was clipped by 1 base and J by 8 bases, with 9 bases between them. The CDR3 coding sequence is TGTGCCAGTAGTATAGGTCGGGTTTATTCACCCCTCCACTTT. Its translation is CASSIGRVYSPLHF.

This chain connects TRBV3-1 (or the pseudogene TRBV3-2) to TRBJ2-1, with 7 bases aligning to TRBD2. This CDR3 is built from 13 residues. Germline CDR1 reads LGHDT; CDR2 reads YNNKEL (reference sequence). V shed 2 bases and J 14 bases; nucleotides not matched to a gene: 9. The CDR3 nucleotides read TGTGCCAGCAGCCAATCACGGGGGAGGGTGGAGTTCTTC. This encodes CASSQSRGRVEFF.

The rearrangement uses TRBV12-3 or TRBV12-4 and TRBJ2-5; D remains ambiguous. The CDR3 covers 13 residues. Between the trimmed V and J ends, which lost 7 bases and 9 bases, there was a span of 18 bases. CDR3 sequence reads: CASTKRALGSQYF. The CDR3 bases are TGTGCCAGCACCAAACGGGCACTGGGGTCCCAGTACTTC.

This chain uses TRBV6-6 with TRBJ1-5; D gene uncertain. V was shortened by 6 bases and J by 5 bases, with 14 bases between the two germline ends. Germline-derived CDR1 and CDR2 are MNHNY and SVGAGI (reference sequence). CDR3 length: 14 residues. The CDR3 DNA reads TGTGCCAGCAGGGACCGGGATACATATCAGCCCCAGCATTTT. Residues: CASRDRDTYQPQHF.

CDR3 residues: CASSSGQGADTQYF. The CDR3 DNA reads TGTGCCAGCAGTTCGGGGCAGGGGGCTGATACGCAGTATTTT. The V and J genes are TRBV6-5 and TRBJ2-3; the match to TRBD1 covers 8 bases. Trimming removed 4 bases from V and 6 bases from J; junction bases left unmatched: 6. The CDR3 is 14 residues long. Germline CDR1 MNHEY, CDR2 SVGAGI.

Here the CDR3 reads CASSDSMGGGAADTQYF. The CDR3 DNA follows: TGTGCCAGCAGTGACTCGATGGGCGGGGGGGCGGCAGATACGCAGTATTTT. The chain employs TRBV6-4 and TRBJ2-3; TRBD2 aligns across 9 bases. Looked up from germline, CDR1 is MRHNA and CDR2 is SNTAGT. The CDR3 consists of 17 residues. V shed 0 bases and J 4 bases; nucleotides not matched to a gene: 8.

This rearrangement joins TRBV4-1 to TRBJ1-6, with D perhaps matching TRBD1 (5 bases). Germline CDR1 is MGHRA and CDR2 is YSYEKL. V dropped 1 base and J dropped 7 bases, with 11 bases sitting between them. The CDR3 covers 15 residues. CDR3 in DNA: TGCGCCAGCAGCCAAGTCCGTCAGGGAAATTCACCCCTCCACTTT. Residues: CASSQVRQGNSPLHF.